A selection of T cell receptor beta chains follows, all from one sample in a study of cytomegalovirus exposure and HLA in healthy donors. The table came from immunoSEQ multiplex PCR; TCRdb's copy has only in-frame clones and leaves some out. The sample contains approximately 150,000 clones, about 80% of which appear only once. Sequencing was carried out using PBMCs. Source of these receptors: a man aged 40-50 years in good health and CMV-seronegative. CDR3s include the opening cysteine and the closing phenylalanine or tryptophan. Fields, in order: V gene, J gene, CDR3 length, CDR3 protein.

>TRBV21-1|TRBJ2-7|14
CASRPPGQVWEQYF
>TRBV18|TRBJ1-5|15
CASSPFGTGNQPQHF
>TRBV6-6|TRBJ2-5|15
CASSNPTTVQETQYF
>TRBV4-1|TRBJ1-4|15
CASSLLGTGEEKLFF
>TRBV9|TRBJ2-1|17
CASSGAIAGGSYNEQFF
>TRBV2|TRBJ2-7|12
CASNSDSYEQYF
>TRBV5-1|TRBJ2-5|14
CASSLDAGTGTQYF
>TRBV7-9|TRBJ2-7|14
CASSDDAGPDEQYF
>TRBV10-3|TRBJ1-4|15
CAISEEGARGEKLFF
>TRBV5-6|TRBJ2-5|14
CASNGQRYQETQYF
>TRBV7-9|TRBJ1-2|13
CSSSAHSGYGYTF
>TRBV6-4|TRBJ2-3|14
CASSVQGGTDTQYF
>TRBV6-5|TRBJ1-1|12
CASSYWDKPTTF
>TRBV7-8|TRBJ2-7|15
CASSFGTGGVYEQYF
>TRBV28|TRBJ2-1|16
CASSLSSGRTESEQFF
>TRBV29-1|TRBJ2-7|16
CSVEEVSGVSSYEQYF
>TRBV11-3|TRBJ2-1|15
CASSEGLAGVSEQFF
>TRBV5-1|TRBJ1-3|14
CASSLQGDGNTIYF
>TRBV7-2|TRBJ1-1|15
CASSYSGQGLTEAFF
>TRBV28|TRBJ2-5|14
CASSWYREQETQYF
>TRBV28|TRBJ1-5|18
CASSPPRVGGGSNQPQHF
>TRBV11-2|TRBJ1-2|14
CASSAIKGAGGYTF
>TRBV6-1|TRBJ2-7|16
CASSDAPGTGGHEQYF
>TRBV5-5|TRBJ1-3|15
CASSLAATGENTIYF
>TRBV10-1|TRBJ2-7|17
CASSARSRWLASYEQYF
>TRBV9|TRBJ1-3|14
CASSSDFSGNTIYF
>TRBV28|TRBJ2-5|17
CASSLLLPGQVQETQYF
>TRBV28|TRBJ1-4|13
CASRKPGNEKLFF
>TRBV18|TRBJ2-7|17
CASSVAGQGAQTYEQYF
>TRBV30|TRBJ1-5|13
CAWSTGGHQPQHF
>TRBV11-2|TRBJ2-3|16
CASSIDPGTGTDTQYF
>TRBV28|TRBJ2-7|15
CASSPPGQSAYEQYF